Each of the 32 T cell receptor beta chains below was sequenced from the same sample in a study of shared clonotypes between healthy human individuals. Naivety among CD8 cells was defined by CD45RO negativity and positive CCR7 selection, thereby excluding terminally differentiated effector memory CD45RA+ cells. Profiled with immunoSEQ multiplex PCR; TCRdb holds only in-frame clones, not every one. The table shows millions of clones, with about 95% occurring only once. The sample taken for sequencing was naive CD8+ T cells sorted from blood. The receptors here all came from a man between 18 and 35 years old in good health.

The chain recombines TRBV5-8 with TRBJ2-7; no reliable D call. The length of the CDR3 is 14 residues. The V and J ends lost 4 bases and 7 bases respectively, with 18 bases between them. Germline V gene data show CDR1 as SGHTS and CDR2 as YDEGEE. The CDR3 DNA reads as TGTGCCAGCAGCATCCAGGCGGCGGTGGAGGAGCAGTACTTC. It codes for CASSIQAAVEEQYF.

The rearrangement links TRBV9 to TRBJ1-2, with D maybe TRBD1 (6 bases). Trimming removed 0 bases at V and 5 bases at J, with 11 bases between. Germline values: CDR1 SGDLS, CDR2 YYNGEE. This CDR3 region has 14 residues. The CDR3 is CASSVGQQGYGYTF. The CDR3 coding sequence is TGTGCCAGCAGCGTAGGACAACAGGGATATGGCTACACCTTC.

The chain recombines TRBV4-1 with TRBJ2-3; either TRBD1 or TRBD2 may supply D (5 bases each). Germline lookup yields CDR1 MGHRA and CDR2 YSYEKL. This CDR3 is 16 amino acids long. V was pared by 2 bases and J by 4 bases, with 16 bases between. The CDR3 protein is CASSQTGPLNADTQYF. The CDR3 DNA follows: TGCGCCAGCAGCCAAACGGGACCACTCAATGCAGATACGCAGTATTTT.

This chain uses TRBV19 with TRBJ2-3; the D gene is possibly TRBD1 (6 bases). Trimming shortened V by 5 bases and J by 4 bases, and 16 bases separated the two germline ends. The V gene's germline CDR1 is LNHDA and CDR2 SQIVND (reference sequence). CDR3 length: 15 amino acids. The CDR3 region is CASSWGLGGADTQYF. CDR3 DNA: TGTGCCAGTAGTTGGGGTCTAGGGGGAGCAGATACGCAGTATTTT.

The genes are TRBV27 and TRBJ2-7; no firm D call. The V gene's germline CDR1 is MNHEY and CDR2 SMNVEV (reference sequence). V was cut by 6 bases and J by 0 bases, with 9 bases left in between. The CDR3 has 13 amino acids. DNA of the CDR3: TGTGCCAGCAGCGACCTCAGCTCCTACGAGCAGTACTTC. Protein sequence: CASSDLSSYEQYF.

This chain joins TRBV6-6 and TRBJ2-7, with 14 bases fitting TRBD2. Germline trimming cut 6 bases from V and 2 bases from J; bases unmatched to any gene: 3. The germline V gene encodes CDR1 MNHNY and CDR2 SVGAGI (reference sequence). This CDR3 comprises 15 residues. The CDR3 nucleotides read TGTGCCAGCAGCGGACTAGCGGGGGGTCCCTACGAGCAGTACTTC. Encoded protein: CASSGLAGGPYEQYF.

This chain uses TRBV30 with TRBJ2-1; 11 positions agree with TRBD1. V shed 5 bases, J shed 9 bases, and the junction held 0 bases outside the gene matches. Germline V gene data show CDR1 as GTSNPN and CDR2 as SVGIG (reference sequence). The length of the CDR3 is 11 residues. CDR3 sequence: CAWGTGGEQFF. The CDR3 nucleotides read TGTGCCTGGGGGACAGGGGGTGAGCAGTTCTTC. Complete variable domain (other parts from reference TRBV30 and TRBJ2-1): SQTIHQWPATLVQPVGSPLSLECTVEGTSNPNLYWYRQAAGRGLQLLFYSVGIGQISSEVPQNLSASRPQDRQFILSSKKLLLSDSGFYLCAWGTGGEQFFGPGTRLTVL.

The chain carries TRBV10-2 and TRBJ2-7, with TRBD2 matching 9 bases. The CDR3 spans 15 residues. Trimming cost V 0 bases and J 3 bases; bases outside gene matches: 3. Germline CDR1 and CDR2: WSHSY and SAAADI. CDR3 in amino acids: CASSESGSGSYEQYF. The CDR3, as DNA: TGCGCCAGCAGTGAGTCGGGTAGCGGGAGCTACGAGCAGTACTTC.

The chain recombines TRBV7-2 with TRBJ2-3, with 7 bases matching TRBD2. CDR1 and CDR2 (germline): SGHTA, FQGNSA. The CDR3 runs to 15 residues. The V and J ends lost 5 bases and 1 base, in that order; junction bases with no gene match: 6. In DNA form, the CDR3 reads TGTGCCAGCAGCATCCGGGACTACCGCACAGATACGCAGTATTTT. It translates to CASSIRDYRTDTQYF.

The gene calls are TRBV7-9 and TRBJ2-5; 11 bases map to TRBD2. The V gene's germline CDR1 is SEHNR and CDR2 FQNEAQ (reference sequence). V was clipped by 5 bases and J by 1 base; unmatched bases: 6. This CDR3 is built from 16 residues. CDR3 sequence reads: CASSLSSGRTQETQYF. The CDR3 region has the DNA TGTGCCAGCAGCCTGTCTAGCGGGAGGACCCAAGAGACCCAGTACTTC. Based on the CDR3 plus reference TRBV7-9 and TRBJ2-5, the full variable domain is DTGVSQNPRHKITKRGQNVTFRCDPISEHNRLYWYRQTLGQGPEFLTYFQNEAQLEKSRLLSDRFSAERPKGSFSTLEIQRTEQGDSAMYLCASSLSSGRTQETQYFGPGTRLLVL.

The chain carries TRBV6-4 and TRBJ1-5, with D perhaps matching TRBD1 (6 bases). The CDR3 is 17 amino acids. Between the trimmed V and J ends, which lost 0 bases and 3 bases, there was a span of 15 bases. Germline loops: CDR1 MRHNA, CDR2 SNTAGT. The CDR3 nucleotides are TGTGCCAGCAGTGACTCAAGGGGGGATTTGGTCAATCAGCCCCAGCATTTT. Its translation is CASSDSRGDLVNQPQHF.

V gene TRBV7-3 combines with J gene TRBJ2-3, with D tentatively TRBD1 (6 bases). Per the germline V gene, CDR1 is SGHTA and CDR2 is FQGTGA. The V gene lost 1 base and the J gene lost 4 bases, with 9 bases spanning the gap. The CDR3 is made up of 14 amino acids. DNA for the CDR3: TGTGCCAGCAGCTTAAAGGACAGCTCAGATACGCAGTATTTT. Amino acids: CASSLKDSSDTQYF.

The chain combines TRBV13 with TRBJ2-1; D is possibly TRBD2 (6 bases). Looked up from germline, CDR1 is PRHDT and CDR2 is FYEKMQ (reference sequence). The CDR3 extends over 16 amino acids. Trimming stripped 4 bases from V and 3 bases from J, with 16 bases between. CDR3: CASSYPGLTFYNEQFF. Here the CDR3 DNA reads TGTGCCAGCAGCTACCCCGGACTAACGTTCTACAATGAGCAGTTCTTC.

V and J are TRBV12-5 and TRBJ1-3, with D unclear. Trimming pared 11 bases from V and 0 bases from J, leaving 14 bases between. The CDR3 contains 14 residues. Germline V gene data show CDR1 as LGHNT and CDR2 as FRNRAP. The CDR3 reads CAPDRVYSGNTIYF. The CDR3 DNA sequence: TGTGCTCCAGACCGGGTGTACTCTGGAAACACCATATATTTT.

The CDR3 coding sequence is TGTGCCAGCAGCTTAGTACCTCTCCGGGGGCAGTATTTT. Residues: CASSLVPLRGQYF. The V call is TRBV11-1, the J call TRBJ2-3; D is perhaps TRBD2 (5 bases). CDR3 size: 13 residues. Deletions cut 1 base from V and 11 bases from J, with 13 bases between. Germline CDR1 and CDR2: SGHAT and FQDESV (reference sequence).

V gene TRBV4-3 combines with J gene TRBJ1-2; TRBD1 agrees at 7 bases. V was clipped by 4 bases and J by 8 bases; unmatched bases: 19. The CDR3 is 17 residues long. Germline V gene lookup returns CDR1 LGHNA and CDR2 YSLEER. The CDR3 reads CASSLEWGSGGREGYTF. DNA for the CDR3: TGCGCCAGCAGCCTAGAATGGGGTTCAGGGGGGCGCGAGGGCTACACCTTC.

J is TRBJ2-7 and V is TRBV15; no clear D. Deletions cut 3 bases from V and 4 bases from J, with 10 bases between. The V gene's germline CDR1 is LNHNV and CDR2 YYDKDF (reference sequence). The CDR3 has 13 amino acids. The chain's CDR3 is CATSSGFGYEQYF. The CDR3 coding sequence is TGTGCCACCAGCAGCGGTTTCGGTTACGAGCAGTACTTC.

V and J are TRBV19 and TRBJ2-7; 9 positions agree with TRBD1. From germline, CDR1 is LNHDA and CDR2 SQIVND (reference sequence). Unmatched junction bases numbered 7, after V lost 5 bases and J lost 2 bases. The CDR3 totals 15 residues. The DNA of the CDR3 is TGTGCCAGTAGTGCAGAACAGGGGGCAACCTACGAGCAGTACTTC. Encoded protein: CASSAEQGATYEQYF.

The V and J genes are TRBV6-5 and TRBJ2-7; maybe TRBD2 (6 bases). The CDR3 extends over 16 amino acids. V lost 0 bases, J lost 0 bases, and 12 bases lay in between. Germline V gene lookup returns CDR1 MNHEY and CDR2 SVGAGI. The CDR3 spells CASSYSGGEYSYEQYF. CDR3 DNA: TGTGCCAGCAGTTACTCCGGGGGTGAATACTCCTACGAGCAGTACTTC.

The rearrangement uses TRBV11-3 and TRBJ1-3, with TRBD1 identical over 7 bases. The V and J ends lost 5 bases and 0 bases, in that order; junction bases with no gene match: 10. Germline V CDR1 and CDR2: SGHNT, YENEEA. This CDR3 is built from 17 residues. CDR3 DNA: TGTGCCAGCAGCCAATTCGACGGGACAGCCTCTGGAAACACCATATATTTT. Protein: CASSQFDGTASGNTIYF.

The gene calls are TRBV7-9 and TRBJ2-1; 10 bases are a match to TRBD2. The CDR3 loop spans 15 amino acids. The germline CDR1 and CDR2 sequences are SEHNR and FQNEAQ (reference sequence). V trimming: 5 bases; J trimming: 5 bases; junction bases outside the gene matches: 6. The CDR3 spells CASSMTSGLNNEQFF. CDR3 coding DNA: TGTGCCAGCAGCATGACTAGCGGGCTAAACAATGAGCAGTTCTTC.

The V call is TRBV2, the J call TRBJ1-6; D unclear. Germline V gene sequence: CDR1 SNHLY, CDR2 FYNNEI. This CDR3 comprises 16 residues. With 6 bases removed from V and 6 bases from J, the gap between germline ends came to 18 bases. CDR3 in DNA: TGTGCCAGCAGCCTGACCGGGGAGGGTGGTAATTCACCCCTCCACTTT. It codes for CASSLTGEGGNSPLHF.

Note on this clone: Other DNA sequences within the sample encode an identical CDR3. V and J are TRBV9 and TRBJ2-7; D ambiguous. Per the germline V gene, CDR1 is SGDLS and CDR2 is YYNGEE. The V gene lost 0 bases and the J gene lost 3 bases, with 7 bases spanning the gap. This CDR3 has 13 amino acids. The CDR3 reads CASSVDSGYEQYF. As DNA, the CDR3 is TGTGCCAGCAGCGTAGATTCGGGCTACGAGCAGTACTTC.

V is TRBV27 and J is TRBJ2-3, with TRBD2 as a possible D gene (7 bases). Germline V lookup: CDR1 MNHEY, CDR2 SMNVEV (reference sequence). CDR3 length equals 14 residues. Trimming left V 7 bases short and J 10 bases short, with 21 bases between. In nucleotides, the CDR3 is TGTGCCAGCAAGGGGGGGTCCGGCGTTGGGTCGCAGTATTTT. Translating it yields CASKGGSGVGSQYF.

The chain carries TRBV7-9 and TRBJ2-2; D could derive from TRBD1 or TRBD2 (5 bases each). Germline V lookup: CDR1 SEHNR, CDR2 FQNEAQ (reference sequence). The V end was cut by 5 bases, the J end by 2 bases, with 21 bases between. CDR3 size: 18 residues. In nucleotides, the CDR3 is TGTGCCAGCAGCCCCCCGGGCCTGTGGGGGATCAACACCGGGGAGCTGTTTTTT. This gives the protein CASSPPGLWGINTGELFF.

The chain is built from TRBV11-3 and TRBJ1-6; 10 positions match TRBD1. CDR1 and CDR2 from the germline V gene are SGHNT and YENEEA. The CDR3 is 16 amino acids. J gave up 1 base and V 10 bases, and 7 bases lay outside the gene matches. The CDR3 coding sequence is TGTGCCATTCCGATGGGACAGGGGTCCTATAATTCACCCCTCCACTTT. This gives the protein CAIPMGQGSYNSPLHF.

The chain recombines TRBV4-1 with TRBJ2-3, with 11 bases aligning to TRBD2. The length of the CDR3 is 16 residues. Unmatched junction bases numbered 6, after V lost 1 base and J lost 6 bases. Germline lookup yields CDR1 MGHRA and CDR2 YSYEKL. CDR3 region: CASSQGSGRAADTQYF. Written as DNA, the CDR3 is TGCGCCAGCAGCCAAGGTAGCGGGAGGGCAGCGGATACGCAGTATTTT.

The rearrangement links TRBV9 to TRBJ2-2, with D perhaps TRBD1 (6 bases). Germline CDR1 reads SGDLS; CDR2 reads YYNGEE. The CDR3 contains 13 residues. With 4 bases removed from V and 3 bases from J, the gap between germline ends came to 7 bases. CDR3 residues: CASSTGHTGELFF. The CDR3 region has the DNA TGTGCCAGCAGCACAGGGCACACCGGGGAGCTGTTTTTT.

V usage is TRBV10-2 and J usage is TRBJ2-7; 7 bases fit TRBD1. The V gene's germline CDR1 is WSHSY and CDR2 SAAADI. Unmatched junction bases numbered 8, after V lost 6 bases and J lost 3 bases. This CDR3 has 14 amino acids. The CDR3, as DNA: TGCGCCAGCAGCGACAGGGAGAGGGGCTACGAGCAGTACTTC. Its protein product is CASSDRERGYEQYF.

Comments on this clone: The sample holds other DNA sequences that translate to the same CDR3. The rearrangement joins TRBV28 to TRBJ1-4; D call uncertain. The CDR3 sequence is 14 residues long. V lost 2 bases, J lost 2 bases, and 6 bases lay in between. The germline gives CDR1 MDHEN, CDR2 SYDVKM. The CDR3: CASSLLGTNEKLFF. CDR3 nucleotide sequence: TGTGCCAGCAGTTTACTGGGGACTAATGAAAAACTGTTTTTT.

This chain uses TRBV28 with TRBJ2-1; 8 bases fit TRBD1. Germline CDR1 MDHEN, CDR2 SYDVKM. Losses at the gene ends were 3 bases for V and 5 bases for J; bases not matched to a gene: 6. This CDR3 contains 15 residues. The CDR3 spells CASSFAGGPNNEQFF. In DNA, the CDR3 is TGTGCCAGCAGTTTCGCAGGGGGCCCCAACAATGAGCAGTTCTTC.

This clone was observed once. The chain joins TRBV27 to TRBJ1-6; D perhaps matches TRBD1 (6 bases). This CDR3 contains 16 residues. The V gene lost 2 bases and the J gene lost 3 bases, with 11 bases spanning the gap. Germline CDR1 is MNHEY and CDR2 is SMNVEV (reference sequence). The CDR3 is CASSLTGGNYNSPLHF. Written as DNA, the CDR3 is TGTGCCAGCAGTTTAACCGGGGGCAACTATAATTCACCCCTCCACTTT.